This T cell receptor (beta chain) is from a study of T cell repertoires in cytomegalovirus infection. About the research overall: Public TCR beta signatures marked donors with CMV infection and the matching HLA.

TCRdb called the reads again in MiXCR, with one record for every CDR3 protein. There are roughly 720,000 distinct CDR3 sequences in the sample; 35% occur only once, and 2.5% to 3.5% lies in the top ten. V lost 2 bases and J 8 bases, leaving 15 bases between the germline ends. The CDR3 consists of 14 residues. The germline V gene has CDR1 GTSNPN and CDR2 SVGIG (reference sequence). The clonotype comes from a human donor in good health (CMV status not recorded). Some clones in this sample may be carry-over from other donors' samples. The specimen sequenced was PBMCs. The chain combines TRBV30 with TRBJ1-4; D is ambiguous. The DNA of the CDR3 is TGTGCCTGGAGTTTTTCTGGGAGCGGGGAAAAACTGTTTTTT. It is translated as CAWSFSGSGEKLFF.